The clone carrying this TCR beta chain has ten or more counts. Its antigen is still unknown. The record originates from a study of neurological immune-mediated disorders. As for the cDNA, it was generated by 5'RACE with 10-nucleotide random UMIs. The output of every sequencing run, over 160 million TCR-beta sequences, came from 15-18 subjects. TCRdb reprocessed the 5' RACE reads via MiXCR and lists one record per CDR3 protein. In the table there are 50,000 or so distinct CDR3 sequences, about 3% of which are singletons. CDR1 and CDR2 (germline): SGHRS, YFSETQ. V lost 0 bases and J 4 bases, leaving 10 bases between the germline ends. The CDR3 contains 14 residues. Study-level points and caveats: The study phylogenetically grouped the repertoires of 18 of 34 multiple sclerosis patients into one related-CDR3 cluster, a possible signature.

This chain joins TRBV5-1 and TRBJ1-2; D is undetermined. Sequencing was performed on PBMCs. The receptor comes from a man aged 35 to 55 with multiple sclerosis. The CDR3 region has the DNA TGCGCCAGCAGCTTGGAACGGGAACTCTATGGCTACACCTTC. Residues: CASSLERELYGYTF.